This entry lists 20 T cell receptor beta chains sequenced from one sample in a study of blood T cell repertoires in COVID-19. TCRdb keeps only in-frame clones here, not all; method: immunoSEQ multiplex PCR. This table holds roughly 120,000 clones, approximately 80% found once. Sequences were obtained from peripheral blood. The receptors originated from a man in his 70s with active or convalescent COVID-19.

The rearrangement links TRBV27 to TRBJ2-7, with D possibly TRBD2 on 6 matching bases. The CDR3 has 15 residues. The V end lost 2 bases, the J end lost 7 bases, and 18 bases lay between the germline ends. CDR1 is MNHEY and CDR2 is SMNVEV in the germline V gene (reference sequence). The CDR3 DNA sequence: TGTGCCAGCAGTTTAAGTACGGGAGCCATGGGGGAGCAGTACTTC. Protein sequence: CASSLSTGAMGEQYF.

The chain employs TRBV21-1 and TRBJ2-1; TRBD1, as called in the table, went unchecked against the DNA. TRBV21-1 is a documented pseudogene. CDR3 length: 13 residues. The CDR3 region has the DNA TGTGCCAGCAGTCCCAACAGGTACAATGAGCAGTTCTTC. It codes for CASSPNRYNEQFF.

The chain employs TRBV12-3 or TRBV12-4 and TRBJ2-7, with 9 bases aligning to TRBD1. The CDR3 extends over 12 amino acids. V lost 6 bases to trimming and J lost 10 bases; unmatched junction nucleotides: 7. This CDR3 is CASSLQGASQYF. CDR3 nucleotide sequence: TGTGCCAGCAGCCTACAGGGGGCCAGTCAGTACTTC.

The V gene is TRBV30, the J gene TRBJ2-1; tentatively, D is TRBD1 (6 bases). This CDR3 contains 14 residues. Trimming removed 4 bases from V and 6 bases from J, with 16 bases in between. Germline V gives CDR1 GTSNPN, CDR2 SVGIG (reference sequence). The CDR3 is CAWTRGSVGNEQFF. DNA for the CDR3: TGTGCCTGGACCAGGGGTAGTGTGGGCAATGAGCAGTTCTTC.

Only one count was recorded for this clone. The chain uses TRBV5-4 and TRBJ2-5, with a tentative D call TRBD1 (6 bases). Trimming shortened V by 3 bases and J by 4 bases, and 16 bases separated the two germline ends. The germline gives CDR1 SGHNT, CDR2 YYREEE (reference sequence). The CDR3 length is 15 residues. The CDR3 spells CASSSGQSQAETQYF. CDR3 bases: TGTGCCAGCAGCTCCGGACAGTCCCAGGCAGAGACCCAGTACTTC.

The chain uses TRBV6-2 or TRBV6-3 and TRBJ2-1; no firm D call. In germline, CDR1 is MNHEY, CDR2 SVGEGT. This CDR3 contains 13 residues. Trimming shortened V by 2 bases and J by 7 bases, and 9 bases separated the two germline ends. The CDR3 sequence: CASSYPLENEQFF. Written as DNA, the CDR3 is TGTGCCAGCAGTTACCCTTTAGAGAATGAGCAGTTCTTC.

CDR3 bases: TGTGCCAGCAGCTTGGAGCAGGGGAATAATTCACCCCTCCACTTT. As protein: CASSLEQGNNSPLHF. V is TRBV5-5 and J is TRBJ1-6, with D possibly being TRBD1 (6 bases). Germline values: CDR1 SGHKS, CDR2 YYEKEE (reference sequence). This CDR3 has 15 residues. V was shortened by 0 bases and J by 5 bases, with 9 bases between the two germline ends.

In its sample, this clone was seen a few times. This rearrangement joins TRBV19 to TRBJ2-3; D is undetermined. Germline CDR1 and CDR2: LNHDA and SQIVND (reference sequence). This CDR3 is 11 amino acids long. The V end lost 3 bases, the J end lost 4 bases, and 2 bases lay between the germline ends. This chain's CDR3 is CASSIADTQYF. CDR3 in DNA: TGTGCCAGTAGTATCGCAGATACGCAGTATTTT.

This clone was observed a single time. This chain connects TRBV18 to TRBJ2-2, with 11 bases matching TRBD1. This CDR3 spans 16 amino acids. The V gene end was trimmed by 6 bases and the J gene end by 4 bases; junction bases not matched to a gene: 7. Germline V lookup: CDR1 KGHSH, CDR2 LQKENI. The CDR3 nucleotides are TGTGCCAGCTCGCCCGGACAGGGGGCATTCACCGGGGAGCTGTTTTTT. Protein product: CASSPGQGAFTGELFF.

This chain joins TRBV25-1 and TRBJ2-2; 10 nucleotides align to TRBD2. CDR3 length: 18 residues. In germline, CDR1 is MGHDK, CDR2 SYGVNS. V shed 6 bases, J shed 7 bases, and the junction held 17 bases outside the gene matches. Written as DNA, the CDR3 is TGTGCCAGCAGCTCAGGTCGGCTAGCGGGAGCCCATGGCGGGGAGCTGTTTTTT. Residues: CASSSGRLAGAHGGELFF. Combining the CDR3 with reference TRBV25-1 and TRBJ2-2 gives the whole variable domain EADIYQTPRYLVIGTGKKITLECSQTMGHDKMYWYQQDPGMELHLIHYSYGVNSTEKGDLSSESTVSRIRTEHFPLTLESARPSHTSQYLCASSSGRLAGAHGGELFFGEGSRLTVL.

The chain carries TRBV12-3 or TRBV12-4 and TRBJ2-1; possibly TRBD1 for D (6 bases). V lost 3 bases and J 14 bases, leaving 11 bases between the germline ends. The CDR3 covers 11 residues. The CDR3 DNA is TGTGCCAGCAGTTTGGGGGCTCCGAAGTTCTTC. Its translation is CASSLGAPKFF.

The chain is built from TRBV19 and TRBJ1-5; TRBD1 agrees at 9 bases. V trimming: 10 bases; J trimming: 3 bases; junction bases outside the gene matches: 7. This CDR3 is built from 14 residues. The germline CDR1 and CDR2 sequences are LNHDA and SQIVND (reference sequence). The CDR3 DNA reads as TGTGCCACATCCGACAGGGGGACCAATCAGCCCCAGCATTTT. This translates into CATSDRGTNQPQHF.

CDR3 sequence reads: CASSPNSGQHGGYTF. The DNA of the CDR3 is TGTGCCAGCAGCCCTAATTCGGGACAGCACGGTGGCTACACCTTC. This rearrangement joins TRBV11-3 to TRBJ1-2; the match to TRBD1 covers 7 bases. Germline V gene data show CDR1 as SGHNT and CDR2 as YENEEA. With V trimmed by 5 bases and J by 7 bases, 13 bases remained unmatched. This CDR3 is 15 amino acids long.

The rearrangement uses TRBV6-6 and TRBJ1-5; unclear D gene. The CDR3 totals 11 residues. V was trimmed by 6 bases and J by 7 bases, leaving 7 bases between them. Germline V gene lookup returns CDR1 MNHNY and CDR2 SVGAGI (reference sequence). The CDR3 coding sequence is TGTGCCAGCAGCTCCGGGCAGCCCCAGCATTTT. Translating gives CASSSGQPQHF.

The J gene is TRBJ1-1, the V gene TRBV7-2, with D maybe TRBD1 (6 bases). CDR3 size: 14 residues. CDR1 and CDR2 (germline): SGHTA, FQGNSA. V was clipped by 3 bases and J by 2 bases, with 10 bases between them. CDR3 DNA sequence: TGTGCCAGCAGCTTCGGACAGATCAACACTGAAGCTTTCTTT. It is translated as CASSFGQINTEAFF.

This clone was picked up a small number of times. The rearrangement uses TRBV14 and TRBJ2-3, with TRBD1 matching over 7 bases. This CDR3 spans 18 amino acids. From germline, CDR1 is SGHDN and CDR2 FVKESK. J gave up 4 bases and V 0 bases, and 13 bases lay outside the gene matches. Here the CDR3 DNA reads TGTGCCAGCAGCCAAGATAGGGGCCCCCGACAGGGCGCAGATACGCAGTATTTT. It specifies CASSQDRGPRQGADTQYF. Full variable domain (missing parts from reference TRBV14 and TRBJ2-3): EAGVTQFPSHSVIEKGQTVTLRCDPISGHDNLYWYRRVMGKEIKFLLHFVKESKQDESGMPNNRFLAERTGGTYSTLKVQPAELEDSGVYFCASSQDRGPRQGADTQYFGPGTRLTVL.

The CDR3 DNA reads as TGTGCCAGCAGCTTGGGCAGACTAGCGGGAGGGGCAGATACGCAGTATTTT. Translated: CASSLGRLAGGADTQYF. V usage is TRBV7-6 and J usage is TRBJ2-3, with 14 bases fitting TRBD2. Germline values: CDR1 SGHVS, CDR2 FNYEAQ. The CDR3 totals 17 residues. The junction had 6 bases not matched to a gene; V was cut back by 3 bases and J by 4 bases.

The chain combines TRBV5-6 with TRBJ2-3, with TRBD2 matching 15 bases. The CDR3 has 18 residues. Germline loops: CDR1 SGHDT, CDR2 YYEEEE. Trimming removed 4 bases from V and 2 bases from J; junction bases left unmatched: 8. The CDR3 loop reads CASSPGTSGGTSTDTQYF. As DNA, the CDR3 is TGTGCCAGCAGCCCCGGGACTAGCGGGGGGACATCCACAGATACGCAGTATTTT.

This CDR3 reads CASSPNAQGLNQPQHF. The CDR3 DNA reads as TGTGCCAGCTCACCAAATGCACAGGGGCTCAATCAGCCCCAGCATTTT. The V gene is TRBV18, the J gene TRBJ1-5; 7 bases are a match to TRBD1. The ends lost 2 bases at V and 3 bases at J; junction bases unmatched: 7. The CDR3 spans 16 residues. CDR1 is KGHSH, CDR2 LQKENI, per germline.

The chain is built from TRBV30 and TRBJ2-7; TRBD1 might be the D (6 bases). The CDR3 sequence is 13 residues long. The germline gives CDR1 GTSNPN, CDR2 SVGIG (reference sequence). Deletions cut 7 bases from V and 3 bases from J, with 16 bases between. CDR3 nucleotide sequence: TGTGCCTCCACTAGGGGACATGACTACGAGCAGTACTTC. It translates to CASTRGHDYEQYF.